Below are 27 T cell receptor beta chains sequenced from a single sample in a study of shared clonotypes between healthy human individuals. Repertoires were generated with immunoSEQ multiplex PCR, while TCRdb's copy carries only in-frame clones and drops some. The table includes about 1.5 million clones, 95% to 99% detected once. The sequencing sample was made of naive CD4+ T cells sorted from blood. The subset denotes: CD45RA+ positively selected. The source is a man aged 25 to 40 in good health.

This chain uses TRBV28 with TRBJ2-7; D call uncertain. V was pared by 3 bases and J by 1 base, with 13 bases between. Germline assignment: CDR1 MDHEN and CDR2 SYDVKM. This CDR3 contains 15 residues. CDR3 residues: CASSLGGIRSYEQYF. CDR3 sequence (DNA): TGTGCCAGCAGTTTGGGTGGGATCAGGTCCTACGAGCAGTACTTC.

The V gene is TRBV19, the J gene TRBJ2-3; 9 bases align to TRBD2. Germline CDR1 is LNHDA and CDR2 is SQIVND (reference sequence). The CDR3 runs 16 residues. V lost 4 bases to trimming and J lost 2 bases; unmatched junction nucleotides: 7. DNA for the CDR3: TGTGCCAGTAGTACCCCCCTAGCGGGGATCACAGATACGCAGTATTTT. Its translation: CASSTPLAGITDTQYF.

The V call is TRBV28, the J call TRBJ1-1, with D perhaps matching TRBD1 (5 bases). The germline V gene encodes CDR1 MDHEN and CDR2 SYDVKM. V lost 4 bases, J lost 0 bases, and 9 bases lay in between. The CDR3 length is 14 residues. The CDR3 DNA follows: TGTGCCAGCAGTTGGGGCAGCTTGAACACTGAAGCTTTCTTT. It yields the protein CASSWGSLNTEAFF.

The chain has TRBV7-8 and TRBJ2-6; D gene uncertain. V gave up 3 bases and J gave up 0 bases, with 3 bases separating them. Per the germline V gene, CDR1 is SGHVS and CDR2 is FQNEAQ. This CDR3 region has 14 residues. CDR3 residues: CASSFSSGANVLTF. In nucleotides, the CDR3 is TGTGCCAGCAGCTTCTCCTCTGGGGCCAACGTCCTGACTTTC.

CDR3 loop: CASHGTYEQYF. The CDR3 nucleotides are TGTGCCAGCCACGGGACCTACGAGCAGTACTTC. The V and J genes are TRBV6-5 and TRBJ2-7; TRBD2 might be the D (5 bases). From germline, CDR1 is MNHEY and CDR2 SVGAGI. The CDR3 loop spans 11 amino acids. V lost 8 bases and J 2 bases, leaving 7 bases between the germline ends.

V usage is TRBV11-2 and J usage is TRBJ1-2; tentative D call: TRBD1 (5 bases). Trimming removed 5 bases at V and 3 bases at J, with 19 bases between. The CDR3 loop spans 16 amino acids. Germline assignment: CDR1 SGHAT and CDR2 FQNNGV. The CDR3 DNA reads TGTGCCAGCAGCAGGGACCTTCTAGGCCCGGACTATGGCTACACCTTC. This gives the protein CASSRDLLGPDYGYTF.

The chain recombines TRBV27 with TRBJ1-2, with TRBD1 identical over 10 bases. Germline V gene data show CDR1 as MNHEY and CDR2 as SMNVEV (reference sequence). The CDR3 totals 14 residues. After removal of 6 bases from V and 6 bases from J, the junction contained 7 bases not matched to a gene. CDR3 sequence: CASRPTGGYHGYTF. In DNA, the CDR3 is TGTGCCAGCAGACCGACAGGGGGCTATCATGGCTACACCTTC.

This chain joins TRBV15 and TRBJ1-4, with 10 positions matching TRBD1. The CDR3 covers 16 residues. Trimming removed 5 bases from V and 7 bases from J; junction bases left unmatched: 10. Germline values: CDR1 LNHNV, CDR2 YYDKDF (reference sequence). DNA of the CDR3: TGTGCCACCAGCGGACAAGGACAGGGGGGGAGTGAAAAACTGTTTTTT. Protein sequence: CATSGQGQGGSEKLFF.

This clone has just one count. J is TRBJ1-1 and V is TRBV9; D may be TRBD1 (6 bases). This CDR3 has 14 residues. Deletions cut 0 bases from V and 5 bases from J, with 11 bases between. The germline V gene has CDR1 SGDLS and CDR2 YYNGEE. The CDR3 protein is CASSVEQGGTEAFF. CDR3 nucleotide sequence: TGTGCCAGCAGCGTAGAACAGGGAGGAACTGAAGCTTTCTTT. The full variable domain, its missing parts supplied by reference TRBV9 and TRBJ1-1, is DSGVTQTPKHLITATGQRVTLRCSPRSGDLSVYWYQQSLDQGLQFLIQYYNGEERAKGNILERFSAQQFPDLHSELNLSSLELGDSALYFCASSVEQGGTEAFFGQGTRLTVV.

V usage is TRBV2 and J usage is TRBJ1-1; 10 bases fit TRBD1. This CDR3 has 15 residues. With 6 bases clipped from V and 0 bases from J, the junction kept 4 bases outside the gene matches. Germline CDR1 is SNHLY and CDR2 is FYNNEI. The CDR3 here is CASRADRGLNTEAFF. The CDR3 DNA reads as TGTGCCAGCAGGGCTGACAGGGGGCTGAACACTGAAGCTTTCTTT.

This chain joins TRBV5-1 and TRBJ2-1, with a possible D match to TRBD2 (5 bases). The germline gives CDR1 SGHRS, CDR2 YFSETQ. Trimming cost V 4 bases and J 3 bases, with 20 bases left between them. The CDR3 sequence is 17 residues long. The chain's CDR3 is CASSPGRGSGYYNEQFF. CDR3 sequence (DNA): TGCGCCAGCAGCCCCGGTCGGGGAAGCGGATACTACAATGAGCAGTTCTTC.

A single count supports this clone. The chain carries TRBV4-1 and TRBJ2-7; 12 nucleotides match TRBD2. The J segment lost 4 bases and the V segment lost 4 bases, leaving 14 bases of the junction unmatched. Germline CDR1 and CDR2: MGHRA and YSYEKL. The CDR3 is made up of 18 amino acids. CDR3 in DNA: TGCGCCAGCAGCCTGGGGTCCCTAGCGGGAGGGCTCGGATACGAGCAGTACTTC. It translates to CASSLGSLAGGLGYEQYF.

This clone was observed a single time. The J gene is TRBJ2-1, the V gene TRBV5-6; no definite D call. This CDR3 has 15 residues. Germline CDR1 is SGHDT and CDR2 is YYEEEE. Trimming shortened V by 2 bases and J by 0 bases, and 9 bases separated the two germline ends. The CDR3 DNA sequence: TGTGCCAGCAGCTTTCTGGTAAGCTCCTACAATGAGCAGTTCTTC. Protein product: CASSFLVSSYNEQFF.

This clone was picked up one time. The chain recombines TRBV25-1 with TRBJ2-1; 9 bases align to TRBD2. The V gene end was trimmed by 4 bases and the J gene end by 8 bases; junction bases not matched to a gene: 18. Germline assignment: CDR1 MGHDK and CDR2 SYGVNS. The CDR3 spans 18 residues. The CDR3, as DNA: TGTGCCAGCAGTGGCCCCGGCGGGCTAGCGGGAAGGTTATATGAGCAGTTCTTC. Amino acids: CASSGPGGLAGRLYEQFF.

J is TRBJ2-7 and V is TRBV18, with D tentatively TRBD2 (6 bases). Trimming took off 3 bases at V and 6 bases at J, with 18 bases between the two ends. The CDR3 has 15 residues. Per germline, CDR1 KGHSH and CDR2 LQKENI. The CDR3 loop is CASSPLGEGRGEQYF. CDR3 bases: TGTGCCAGCTCACCGCTCGGTGAAGGGCGGGGCGAGCAGTACTTC.

This chain joins TRBV11-2 and TRBJ2-7; D not resolved. V was shortened by 5 bases and J by 0 bases, with 5 bases between the two germline ends. The CDR3 totals 12 residues. Germline values: CDR1 SGHAT, CDR2 FQNNGV. CDR3 protein: CASSATSYEQYF. The DNA for the CDR3 is TGTGCCAGCAGCGCCACCTCCTACGAGCAGTACTTC.

The DNA of the CDR3 is TGCGCCAGCAGCCAAGTATGGTGGAGCTCTGGAAACACCATATATTTT. It translates to CASSQVWWSSGNTIYF. The rearrangement links TRBV4-1 to TRBJ1-3, with unresolved D. Germline CDR1 MGHRA, CDR2 YSYEKL. This CDR3 spans 16 amino acids. V was trimmed by 1 base and J by 0 bases, leaving 10 bases between them.

The V call is TRBV5-1, the J call TRBJ2-7; 7 bases fit TRBD2. The CDR3 spans 14 residues. Looked up from germline, CDR1 is SGHRS and CDR2 is YFSETQ. Germline trimming cut 0 bases from V and 3 bases from J; bases unmatched to any gene: 3. The CDR3 loop is CASSLVRGDYEQYF. DNA for the CDR3: TGCGCCAGCAGCTTGGTTCGGGGGGACTACGAGCAGTACTTC.

The chain carries TRBV5-6 and TRBJ1-1; the D gene is possibly TRBD1 (5 bases). Looked up from germline, CDR1 is SGHDT and CDR2 is YYEEEE. The CDR3 has 14 residues. Between the trimmed V and J ends, which lost 4 bases and 2 bases, there was a span of 12 bases. CDR3 sequence (DNA): TGTGCCAGCAGCACCAGACAGTTCAACACTGAAGCTTTCTTT. Protein: CASSTRQFNTEAFF.

The chain has TRBV5-1 and TRBJ2-7; maybe TRBD2 (5 bases). Trimming stripped 3 bases from V and 1 base from J, with 17 bases between. Germline V lookup: CDR1 SGHRS, CDR2 YFSETQ. This CDR3 comprises 16 residues. The CDR3, as DNA: TGCGCCAGCAGCTCGGGAAGGACGGCCAGATCCTACGAGCAGTACTTC. It encodes CASSSGRTARSYEQYF.

The chain recombines TRBV11-3 with TRBJ2-2, with TRBD1 matching over 7 bases. The ends lost 1 base at V and 2 bases at J; junction bases unmatched: 4. The germline V gene has CDR1 SGHNT and CDR2 YENEEA. This CDR3 comprises 16 residues. CDR3 bases: TGTGCCAGCAGCTTAGCGACAGGGAGAAACACCGGGGAGCTGTTTTTT. This translates into CASSLATGRNTGELFF.

The chain has TRBV11-3 and TRBJ2-1; D not certain. Trimming cost V 4 bases and J 8 bases, with 15 bases left between them. The length of the CDR3 is 14 residues. The V gene's germline CDR1 is SGHNT and CDR2 YENEEA. The CDR3 loop reads CASSSTVWGHEQFF. CDR3 nucleotide sequence: TGTGCCAGCAGCTCCACCGTTTGGGGTCATGAGCAGTTCTTC.

Concerning this clone: Its ends do not fully match the called genes, so a read error is possible. The V and J genes are TRBV7-7 and TRBJ2-1, with unresolved D. Germline V gives CDR1 SSHAT, CDR2 FNYEAQ (reference sequence). The CDR3 sequence is 13 residues long. CDR3 coding DNA: TGTGCTAGCAGCCCCCGGCTAGGCAATGAGCAGTTCTTC. Encoded protein: CASSPRLGNEQFF.

This chain joins TRBV11-1 and TRBJ1-1; TRBD1 is a possible D gene (6 bases). Germline values: CDR1 SGHAT, CDR2 FQDESV (reference sequence). V was shortened by 3 bases and J by 7 bases, with 15 bases between the two germline ends. The length of the CDR3 is 14 residues. In DNA, the CDR3 is TGTGCCAGCAGCTTTTCACAGGGTGCGGATGAAGCTTTCTTT. This gives the protein CASSFSQGADEAFF.

This clone was found once. The chain links TRBV2 to TRBJ2-7; possible D gene TRBD1, 7 bases. Per the germline V gene, CDR1 is SNHLY and CDR2 is FYNNEI. Trimming left V 6 bases short and J 2 bases short, with 17 bases between. The CDR3 runs to 15 residues. CDR3 bases: TGTGCCAGCAGCCAAAGGGGGGACAGCCCCTACGAGCAGTACTTC. This gives the protein CASSQRGDSPYEQYF. The full variable domain, in which reference TRBV2 and TRBJ2-7 provide the parts outside the CDR3, is EPEVTQTPSHQVTQMGQEVILRCVPISNHLYFYWYRQILGQKVEFLVSFYNNEISEKSEIFDDQFSVERPDGSNFTLKIRSTKLEDSAMYFCASSQRGDSPYEQYFGPGTRLTVT.

In DNA form, the CDR3 reads TGTGCCAGCAGCTTCCCACCGGGACTAGCGGGGTCCTACGAGCAGTACTTC. Its protein is CASSFPPGLAGSYEQYF. This rearrangement joins TRBV7-9 to TRBJ2-7; 13 bases fit TRBD2. CDR1 and CDR2 (germline): SEHNR, FQNEAQ (reference sequence). The CDR3 runs 17 residues. Trimming took 3 bases from V and 1 from J; bases not matched to a gene: 6.

V is TRBV11-3 and J is TRBJ2-1; D is possibly TRBD1 (5 bases). The CDR3 loop spans 13 amino acids. In germline, CDR1 is SGHNT, CDR2 YENEEA. V lost 5 bases and J lost 13, with 18 bases in between. The CDR3 coding sequence is TGTGCCAGCAGCCAAAGGGGTCAGGGTATACAGTTCTTC. This encodes CASSQRGQGIQFF. The full variable domain, with the rest looked up from reference TRBV11-3 and TRBJ2-1, is EAGVVQSPRYKIIEKKQPVAFWCNPISGHNTLYWYLQNLGQGPELLIRYENEEAVDDSQLPKDRFSAERLKGVDSTLKIQPAELGDSAVYLCASSQRGQGIQFFGPGTRLTVL.